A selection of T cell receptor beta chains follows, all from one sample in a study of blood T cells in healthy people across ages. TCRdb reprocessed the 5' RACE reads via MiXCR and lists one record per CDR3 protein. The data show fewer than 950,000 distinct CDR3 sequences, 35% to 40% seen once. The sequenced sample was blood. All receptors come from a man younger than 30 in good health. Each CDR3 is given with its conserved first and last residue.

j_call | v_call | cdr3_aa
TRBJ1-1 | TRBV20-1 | CSARDLRGNTEAFF
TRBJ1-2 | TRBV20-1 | CSAVKTGRGYTF
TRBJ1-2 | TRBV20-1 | CSARDPGAHYGYTF
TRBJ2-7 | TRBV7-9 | CASSLADDAYEQYF
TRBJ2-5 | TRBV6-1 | CASGGLAGGPRETQYF
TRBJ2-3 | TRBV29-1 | CSAYRGGRVDTQYF
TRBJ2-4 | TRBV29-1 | CSVEDPGPEDYKNIQYF
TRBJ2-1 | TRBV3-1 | CASTERLAGGLRYNEQFF
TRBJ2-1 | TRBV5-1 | CASSQTQGAPHEQFF
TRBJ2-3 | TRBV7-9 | CASSLQDRRFTDTQYF
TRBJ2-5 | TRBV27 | CASALGNEQYF
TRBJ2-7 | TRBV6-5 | CASSPGGMTGFYEQYF
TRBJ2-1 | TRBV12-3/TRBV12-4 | CASSFAGGEVEQFF
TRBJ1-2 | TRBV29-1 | CSVYGGSYGYTF
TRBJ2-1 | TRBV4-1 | CASSTREGFGDEQFF
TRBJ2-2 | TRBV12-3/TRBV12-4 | CASSLSITANTGELFF
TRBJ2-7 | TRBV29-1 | CSVREEYEQYF
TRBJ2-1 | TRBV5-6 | CASRNPRGHNEQFF
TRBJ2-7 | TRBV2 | CASSERAGGLFNEQYF
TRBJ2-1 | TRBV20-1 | CSARGPSSGANNEQFF
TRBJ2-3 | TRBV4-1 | CASSQEGRRGRTDTQYF
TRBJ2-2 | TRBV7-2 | CASGNPGLADTGELFF
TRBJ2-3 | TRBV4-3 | CASSQGPGSVRTDTQYF
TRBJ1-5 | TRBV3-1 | CASSQGTGDLSNQPQHF
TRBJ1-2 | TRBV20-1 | CSARQEDYGYTF
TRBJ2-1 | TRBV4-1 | CASSQVGYEQFF
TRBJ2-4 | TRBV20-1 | CSARGLAGAVAKNIQYF
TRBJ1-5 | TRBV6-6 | CASSYAGGSQPQHF
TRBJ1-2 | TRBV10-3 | CAISEDRVAGYTF
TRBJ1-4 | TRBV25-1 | CASSDRGIEKLFF
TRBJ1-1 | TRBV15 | CATSRDDWSSGDTEAFF
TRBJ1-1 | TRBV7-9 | CASSLRTGPRDTEAFF
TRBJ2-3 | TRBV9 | CASTEGREHTDTQYF
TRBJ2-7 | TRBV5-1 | CASSLTGGRDEQYF
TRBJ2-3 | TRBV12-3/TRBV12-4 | CASGRERGSSTDTQYF
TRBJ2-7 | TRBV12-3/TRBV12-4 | CASSLAGQLEQYF
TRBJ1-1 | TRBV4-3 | CASSLPGVPEAFF